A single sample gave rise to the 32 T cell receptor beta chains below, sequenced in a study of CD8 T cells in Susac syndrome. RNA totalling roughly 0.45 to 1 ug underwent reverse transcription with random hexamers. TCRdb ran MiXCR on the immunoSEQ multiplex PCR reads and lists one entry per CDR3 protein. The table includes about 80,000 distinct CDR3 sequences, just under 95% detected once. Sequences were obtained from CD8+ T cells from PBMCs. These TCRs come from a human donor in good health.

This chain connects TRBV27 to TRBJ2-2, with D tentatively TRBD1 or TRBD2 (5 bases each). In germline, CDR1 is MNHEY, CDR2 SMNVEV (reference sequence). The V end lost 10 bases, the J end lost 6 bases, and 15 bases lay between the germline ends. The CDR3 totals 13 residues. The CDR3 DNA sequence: TGTGCCATCGGGGCGGCTGTCGCCGGGGAGCTGTTTTTT. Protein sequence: CAIGAAVAGELFF.

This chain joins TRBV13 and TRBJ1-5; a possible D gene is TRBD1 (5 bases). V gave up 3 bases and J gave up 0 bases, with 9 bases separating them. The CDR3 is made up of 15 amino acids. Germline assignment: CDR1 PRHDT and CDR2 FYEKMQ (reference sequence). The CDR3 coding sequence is TGTGCCAGCAGCTTTAGGGGTGGTAGCAATCAGCCCCAGCATTTT. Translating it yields CASSFRGGSNQPQHF. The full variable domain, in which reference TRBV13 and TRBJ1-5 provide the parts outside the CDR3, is AAGVIQSPRHLIKEKRETATLKCYPIPRHDTVYWYQQGPGQDPQFLISFYEKMQSDKGSIPDRFSAQQFSDYHSELNMSSLELGDSALYFCASSFRGGSNQPQHFGDGTRLSIL.

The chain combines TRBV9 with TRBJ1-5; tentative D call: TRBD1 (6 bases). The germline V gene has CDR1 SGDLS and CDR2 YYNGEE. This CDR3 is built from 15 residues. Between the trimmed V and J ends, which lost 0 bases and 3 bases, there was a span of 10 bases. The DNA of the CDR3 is TGTGCCAGCAGCGTAGCGGACAGCTTCAATCAGCCCCAGCATTTT. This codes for CASSVADSFNQPQHF.

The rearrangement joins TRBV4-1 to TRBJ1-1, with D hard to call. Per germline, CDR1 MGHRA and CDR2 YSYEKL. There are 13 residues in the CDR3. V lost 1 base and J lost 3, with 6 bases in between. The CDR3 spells CASSQVRDTEAFF. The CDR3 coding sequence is TGCGCCAGCAGCCAAGTAAGGGACACTGAAGCTTTCTTT.

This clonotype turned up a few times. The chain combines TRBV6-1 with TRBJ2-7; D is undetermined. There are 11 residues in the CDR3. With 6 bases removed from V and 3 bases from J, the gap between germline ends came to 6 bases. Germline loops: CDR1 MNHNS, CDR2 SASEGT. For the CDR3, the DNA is TGTGCCAGCAGCTTGAACTACGAGCAGTACGTC. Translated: CASSLNYEQYV.

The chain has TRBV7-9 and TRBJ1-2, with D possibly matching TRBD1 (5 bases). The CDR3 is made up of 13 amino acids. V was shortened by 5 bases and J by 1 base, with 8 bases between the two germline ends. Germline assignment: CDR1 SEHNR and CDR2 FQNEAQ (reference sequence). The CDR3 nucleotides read TGTGCCAGCAGCGTCAGGGTTAACTATGGCTACACCTTC. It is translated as CASSVRVNYGYTF.

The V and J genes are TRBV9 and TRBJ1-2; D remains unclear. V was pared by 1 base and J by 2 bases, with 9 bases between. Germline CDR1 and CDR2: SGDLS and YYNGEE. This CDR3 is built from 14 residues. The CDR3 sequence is CASSVTRQNYGYTF. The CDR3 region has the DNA TGTGCCAGCAGCGTAACGCGGCAGAACTATGGCTACACCTTC. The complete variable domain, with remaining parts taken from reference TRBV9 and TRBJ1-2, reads DSGVTQTPKHLITATGQRVTLRCSPRSGDLSVYWYQQSLDQGLQFLIQYYNGEERAKGNILERFSAQQFPDLHSELNLSSLELGDSALYFCASSVTRQNYGYTFGSGTRLTVV.

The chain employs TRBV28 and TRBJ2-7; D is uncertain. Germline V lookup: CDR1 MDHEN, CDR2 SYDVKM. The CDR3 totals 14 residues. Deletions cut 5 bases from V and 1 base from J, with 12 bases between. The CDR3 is CASSARVLSYEQYV. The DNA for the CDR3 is TGTGCCAGCAGTGCCCGGGTCTTGTCCTACGAGCAGTACGTC.

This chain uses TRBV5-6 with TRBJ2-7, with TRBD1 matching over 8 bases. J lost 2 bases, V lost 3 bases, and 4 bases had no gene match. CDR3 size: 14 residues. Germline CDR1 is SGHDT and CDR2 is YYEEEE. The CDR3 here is CASSSDRGAYEQYV. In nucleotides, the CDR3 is TGTGCCAGCAGCTCAGACAGGGGAGCCTACGAGCAGTACGTC.

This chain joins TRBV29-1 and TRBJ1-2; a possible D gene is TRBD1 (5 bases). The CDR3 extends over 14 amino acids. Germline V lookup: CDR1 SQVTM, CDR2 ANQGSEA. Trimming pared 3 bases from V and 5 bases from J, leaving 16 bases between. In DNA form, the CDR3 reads TGCAGCGTTGAGGAATTGAGGGGACGGTATGGCTACACCTTC. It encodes CSVEELRGRYGYTF.

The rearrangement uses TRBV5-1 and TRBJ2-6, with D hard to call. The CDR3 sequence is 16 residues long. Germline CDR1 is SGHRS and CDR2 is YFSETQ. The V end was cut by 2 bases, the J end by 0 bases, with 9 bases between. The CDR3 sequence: CASSFEASSGANVLTF. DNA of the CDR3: TGCGCCAGCAGCTTCGAGGCGAGCTCTGGGGCCAACGTCCTGACTTTC.

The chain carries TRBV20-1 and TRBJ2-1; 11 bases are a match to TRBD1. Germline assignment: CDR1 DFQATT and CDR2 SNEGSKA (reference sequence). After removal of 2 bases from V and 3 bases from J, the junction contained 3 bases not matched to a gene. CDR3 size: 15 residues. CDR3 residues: CSARRTGGNYNEQFF. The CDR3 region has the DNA TGCAGTGCTAGACGGACAGGGGGCAACTACAATGAGCAGTTCTTC.

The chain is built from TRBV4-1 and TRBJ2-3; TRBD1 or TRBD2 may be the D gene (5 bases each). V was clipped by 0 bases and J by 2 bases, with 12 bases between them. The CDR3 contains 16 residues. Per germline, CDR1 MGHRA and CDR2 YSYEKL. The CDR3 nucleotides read TGCGCCAGCAGCCAAGAAGCCGGGACGGTCACAGATACGCAGTATTTT. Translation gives CASSQEAGTVTDTQYF.

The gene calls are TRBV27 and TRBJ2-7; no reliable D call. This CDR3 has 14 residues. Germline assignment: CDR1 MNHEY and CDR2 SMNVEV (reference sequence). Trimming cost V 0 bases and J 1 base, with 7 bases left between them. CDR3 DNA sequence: TGTGCCAGCAGTTTATCGAGCAGTTCCTACGAGCAGTACGTC. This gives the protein CASSLSSSSYEQYV.

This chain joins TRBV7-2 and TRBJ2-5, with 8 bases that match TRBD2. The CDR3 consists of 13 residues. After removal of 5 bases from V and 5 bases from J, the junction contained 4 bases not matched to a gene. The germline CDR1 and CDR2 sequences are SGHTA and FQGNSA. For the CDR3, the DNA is TGTGCCAGCAGCCGGACTAGCCCCGAGACCCAGTACTTC. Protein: CASSRTSPETQYF.

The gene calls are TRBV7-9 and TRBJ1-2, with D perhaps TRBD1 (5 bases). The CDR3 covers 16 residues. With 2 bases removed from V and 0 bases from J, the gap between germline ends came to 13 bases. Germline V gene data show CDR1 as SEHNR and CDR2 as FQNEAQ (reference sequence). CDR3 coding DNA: TGTGCCAGCAGCTTACCAGGGACCGTCGCTAACTATGGCTACACCTTC. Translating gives CASSLPGTVANYGYTF. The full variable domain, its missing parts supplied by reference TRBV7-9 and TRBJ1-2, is DTGVSQNPRHKITKRGQNVTFRCDPISEHNRLYWYRQTLGQGPEFLTYFQNEAQLEKSRLLSDRFSAERPKGSFSTLEIQRTEQGDSAMYLCASSLPGTVANYGYTFGSGTRLTVV.

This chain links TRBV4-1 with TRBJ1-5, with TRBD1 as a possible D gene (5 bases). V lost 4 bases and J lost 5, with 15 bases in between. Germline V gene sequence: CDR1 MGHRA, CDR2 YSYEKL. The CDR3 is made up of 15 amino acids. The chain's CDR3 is CASSLRVGTDQPQHF. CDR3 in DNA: TGCGCCAGCAGCCTAAGAGTGGGGACCGATCAGCCCCAGCATTTT.

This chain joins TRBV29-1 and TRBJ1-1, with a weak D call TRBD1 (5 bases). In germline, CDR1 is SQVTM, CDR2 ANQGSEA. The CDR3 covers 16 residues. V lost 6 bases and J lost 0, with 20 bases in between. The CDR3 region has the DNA TGCAGCGTCCCGTTTGGGGAGGGACGGATGAACACTGAAGCTTTCTTT. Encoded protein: CSVPFGEGRMNTEAFF.

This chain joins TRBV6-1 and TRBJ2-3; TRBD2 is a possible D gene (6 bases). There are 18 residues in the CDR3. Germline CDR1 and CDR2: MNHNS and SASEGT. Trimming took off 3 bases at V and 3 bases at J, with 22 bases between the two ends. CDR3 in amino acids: CASSDDAWGIGGTDTQYF. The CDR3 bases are TGTGCCAGCAGTGACGACGCCTGGGGGATAGGAGGGACAGATACGCAGTATTTT.

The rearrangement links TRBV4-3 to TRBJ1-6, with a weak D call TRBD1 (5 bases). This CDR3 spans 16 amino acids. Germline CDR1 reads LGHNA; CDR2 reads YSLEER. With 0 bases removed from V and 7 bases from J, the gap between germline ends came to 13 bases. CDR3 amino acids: CASSQDSDMVNSPLHF. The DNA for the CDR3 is TGCGCCAGCAGCCAAGACTCGGACATGGTGAATTCACCCCTCCACTTT.

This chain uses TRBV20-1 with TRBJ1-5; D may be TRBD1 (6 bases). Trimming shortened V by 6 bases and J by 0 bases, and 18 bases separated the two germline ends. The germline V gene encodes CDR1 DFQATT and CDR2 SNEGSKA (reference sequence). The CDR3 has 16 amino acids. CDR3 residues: CSATGSRTYSNQPQHF. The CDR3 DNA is TGCAGTGCCACAGGGTCCCGAACTTATAGCAATCAGCCCCAGCATTTT.

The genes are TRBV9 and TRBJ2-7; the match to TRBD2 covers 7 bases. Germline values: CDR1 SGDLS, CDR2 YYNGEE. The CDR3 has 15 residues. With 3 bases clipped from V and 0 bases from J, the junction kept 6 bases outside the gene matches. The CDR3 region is CASSAGGMTSYEQYF. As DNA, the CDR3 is TGTGCCAGCAGCGCCGGGGGGATGACCTCCTACGAGCAGTACTTC.

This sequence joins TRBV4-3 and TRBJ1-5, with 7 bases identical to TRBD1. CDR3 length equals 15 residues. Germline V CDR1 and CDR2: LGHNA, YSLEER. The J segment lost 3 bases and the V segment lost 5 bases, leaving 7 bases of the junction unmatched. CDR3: CASSNYRGDNQPQHF. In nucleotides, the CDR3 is TGCGCCAGCAGCAACTACAGGGGTGACAATCAGCCCCAGCATTTT.

Here the CDR3 DNA reads TGCAGTGCTCGGGGGCCAACGGACAGGCCTAACTATGGCTACACCTTC. Translation: CSARGPTDRPNYGYTF. The chain joins TRBV20-1 to TRBJ1-2; TRBD1 agrees at 7 bases. V trimming: 5 bases; J trimming: 0 bases; junction bases outside the gene matches: 12. This CDR3 is 16 amino acids long. Germline V lookup: CDR1 DFQATT, CDR2 SNEGSKA (reference sequence).

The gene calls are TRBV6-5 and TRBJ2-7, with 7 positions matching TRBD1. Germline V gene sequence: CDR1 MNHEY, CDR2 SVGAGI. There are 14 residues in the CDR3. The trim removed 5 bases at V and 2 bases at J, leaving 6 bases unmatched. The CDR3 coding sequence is TGTGCCAGCAGTCCTCTCGGGACAGCCTACGAGCAGTACTTC. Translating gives CASSPLGTAYEQYF.

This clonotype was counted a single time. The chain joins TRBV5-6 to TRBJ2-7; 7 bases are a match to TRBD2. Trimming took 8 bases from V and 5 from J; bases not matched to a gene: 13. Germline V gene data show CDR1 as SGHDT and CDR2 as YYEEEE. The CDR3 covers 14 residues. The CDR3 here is CASLRGGSLHEQYV. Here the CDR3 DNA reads TGTGCCAGTCTAAGGGGCGGGAGTCTCCACGAGCAGTACGTC.

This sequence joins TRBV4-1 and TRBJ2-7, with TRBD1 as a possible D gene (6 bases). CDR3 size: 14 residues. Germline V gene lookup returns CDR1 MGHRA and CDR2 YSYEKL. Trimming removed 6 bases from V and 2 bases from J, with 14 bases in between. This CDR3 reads CASRPVTGPYEQYF. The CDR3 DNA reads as TGCGCCAGCAGACCCGTGACAGGTCCCTACGAGCAGTACTTC.

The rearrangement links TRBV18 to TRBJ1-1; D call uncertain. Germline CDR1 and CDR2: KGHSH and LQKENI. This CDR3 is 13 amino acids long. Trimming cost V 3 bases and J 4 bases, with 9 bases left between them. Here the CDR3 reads CASSPGSRTEAFF. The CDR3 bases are TGTGCCAGCTCACCGGGATCCCGCACTGAAGCTTTCTTT.

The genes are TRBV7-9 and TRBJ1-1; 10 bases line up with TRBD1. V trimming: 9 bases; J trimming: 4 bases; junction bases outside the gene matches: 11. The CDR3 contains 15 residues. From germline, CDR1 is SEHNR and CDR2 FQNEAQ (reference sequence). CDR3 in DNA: TGTGCCAGTTGCCCTTCTAGGACAGGGGGCACTGAAGCTTTCTTT. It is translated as CASCPSRTGGTEAFF.

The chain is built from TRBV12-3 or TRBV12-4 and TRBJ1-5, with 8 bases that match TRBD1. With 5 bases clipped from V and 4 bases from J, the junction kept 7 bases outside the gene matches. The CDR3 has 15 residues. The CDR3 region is CASSVRTGTNQPQHF. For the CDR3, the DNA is TGTGCCAGCAGTGTTAGGACAGGGACTAATCAGCCCCAGCATTTT.

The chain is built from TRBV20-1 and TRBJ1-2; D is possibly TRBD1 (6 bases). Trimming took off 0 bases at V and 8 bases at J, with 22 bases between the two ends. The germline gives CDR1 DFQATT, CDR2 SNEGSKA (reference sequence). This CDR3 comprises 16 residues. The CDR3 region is CSARDGYRDPFRGYTF. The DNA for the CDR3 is TGCAGTGCTAGAGATGGGTACAGGGACCCCTTCCGGGGCTACACCTTC.

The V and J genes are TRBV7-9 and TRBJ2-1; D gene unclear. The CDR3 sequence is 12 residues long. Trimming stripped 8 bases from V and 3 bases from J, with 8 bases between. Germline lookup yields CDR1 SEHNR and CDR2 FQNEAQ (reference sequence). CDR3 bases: TGTGCCAGCTGGGGTAACTACAATGAGCAGTTCTTC. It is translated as CASWGNYNEQFF.